This entry lists 27 T cell receptor beta chains sequenced from one sample in a study of beta chain features in type 1 diabetes. Study-wide results and caveats: In every one of the four CD4+ subsets, TCRB CDR3s were moderately but significantly shorter in Type 1 diabetes patients.

What these receptors recognize is not known. Expressed TCRB transcripts were sequenced, since all the RNA that had been isolated was reverse transcribed. TCRdb's table, derived via immunoSEQ multiplex PCR, lists solely in-frame clones and lacks some. Of about 260,000 clones in the sample, approximately 24% are singletons; the top ten hold around 0.012%. Input material: naive CD4+ T cells from blood. The receptor set was obtained from a woman aged 25 to 45 with type 1 diabetes.

The chain couples TRBV27 to TRBJ1-1; 7 bases line up with TRBD1. The CDR3 consists of 13 residues. Germline values: CDR1 MNHEY, CDR2 SMNVEV (reference sequence). Losses at the gene ends were 7 bases for V and 5 bases for J; bases not matched to a gene: 7. The CDR3 protein is CASTATGLTEAFF. CDR3 DNA sequence: TGTGCCAGCACCGCGACAGGGCTTACTGAAGCTTTCTTT.

The chain is built from TRBV4-1 and TRBJ2-1; D uncertain. CDR3 length: 13 amino acids. Germline-derived CDR1 and CDR2 are MGHRA and YSYEKL. The V and J ends lost 1 base and 6 bases respectively, with 7 bases between them. The DNA of the CDR3 is TGCGCCAGCAGCCAAGCCTCGTCCAATGAGCAGTTCTTC. It yields the protein CASSQASSNEQFF.

In its sample, this clone was seen a few times. J is TRBJ2-1 and V is TRBV5-4, with 11 bases aligning to TRBD2. V shed 2 bases and J 5 bases; nucleotides not matched to a gene: 3. CDR3 length: 15 amino acids. CDR1 SGHNT and CDR2 YYREEE come from the germline V gene (reference sequence). Here the CDR3 reads CASSLGTSGDNEQFF. In nucleotides, the CDR3 is TGTGCCAGCAGCTTAGGGACTAGCGGAGACAATGAGCAGTTCTTC. The full variable domain, completed using reference TRBV5-4 and TRBJ2-1, is ETGVTQSPTHLIKTRGQQVTLRCSSQSGHNTVSWYQQALGQGPQFIFQYYREEENGRGNFPPRFSGLQFPNYSSELNVNALELDDSALYLCASSLGTSGDNEQFFGPGTRLTVL.

The chain uses TRBV4-1 and TRBJ1-1; 8 bases fit TRBD1. Germline V gene sequence: CDR1 MGHRA, CDR2 YSYEKL. V shed 3 bases, J shed 4 bases, and the junction held 7 bases outside the gene matches. The CDR3 contains 15 residues. CDR3 nucleotide sequence: TGCGCCAGCAGCCATGGACAGGGTCCGGGCACTGAAGCTTTCTTT. It is translated as CASSHGQGPGTEAFF.

The sample holds a few counts of this clone. The chain employs TRBV7-2 and TRBJ2-1, with TRBD2 matching 7 bases. From germline, CDR1 is SGHTA and CDR2 FQGNSA. The CDR3 spans 12 residues. J lost 8 bases, V lost 11 bases, and 9 bases had no gene match. For the CDR3, the DNA is TGTGCCGGCCGGGGAGCGGGATATGAGCAGTTCTTC. It yields the protein CAGRGAGYEQFF.

This clone showed up just once. V gene TRBV30 combines with J gene TRBJ1-2; 7 nucleotides align to TRBD1. Trimming took 8 bases from V and 0 from J; bases not matched to a gene: 12. This CDR3 comprises 15 residues. Germline V gene lookup returns CDR1 GTSNPN and CDR2 SVGIG (reference sequence). CDR3 in amino acids: CAGRKKGQANYGYTF. Written as DNA, the CDR3 is TGTGCCGGGCGTAAGAAAGGACAGGCTAACTATGGCTACACCTTC.

This chain connects TRBV4-1 to TRBJ2-2; tentative D call: TRBD1 (6 bases). The CDR3 consists of 15 residues. Germline V CDR1 and CDR2: MGHRA, YSYEKL. Deletions cut 3 bases from V and 1 base from J, with 9 bases between. The CDR3 sequence: CASSQWGQNTGELFF. The CDR3, as DNA: TGCGCCAGCAGCCAGTGGGGACAGAACACCGGGGAGCTGTTTTTT.

This clone has only a few counts. This chain joins TRBV20-1 and TRBJ1-1, with TRBD1 as a possible D gene (5 bases). CDR1 is DFQATT and CDR2 is SNEGSKA in the germline V gene (reference sequence). The CDR3 extends over 10 amino acids. V lost 6 bases and J 11 bases, leaving 13 bases between the germline ends. CDR3 nucleotide sequence: TGCAGTGCCCATGTCCCAGGGGCTTTCTTT. This encodes CSAHVPGAFF.

The chain recombines TRBV29-1 with TRBJ2-5; possibly TRBD2 for D (8 bases). This CDR3 spans 14 amino acids. CDR1 is SQVTM and CDR2 is ANQGSEA in the germline V gene. Trimming removed 4 bases at V and 5 bases at J, with 17 bases between. This chain's CDR3 is CSVARQGGRETQYF. CDR3 sequence (DNA): TGCAGCGTTGCCCGACAGGGCGGGAGGGAGACCCAGTACTTC. Drawing the rest from reference TRBV29-1 and TRBJ2-5, the complete variable domain is SAVISQKPSRDICQRGTSLTIQCQVDSQVTMMFWYRQQPGQSLTLIATANQGSEATYESGFVIDKFPISRPNLTFSTLTVSNMSPEDSSIYLCSVARQGGRETQYFGPGTRLLVL.

This clone was seen a handful of times. This sequence joins TRBV28 and TRBJ2-7; D is unresolved. The CDR3 runs 12 residues. Per germline, CDR1 MDHEN and CDR2 SYDVKM. Trimming took off 5 bases at V and 6 bases at J, with 11 bases between the two ends. The CDR3 spells CASSIRGREQYF. CDR3 in DNA: TGTGCCAGCAGTATTCGAGGCCGCGAGCAGTACTTC.

This clone was seen only a few times. This chain uses TRBV25-1 with TRBJ1-5, with D possibly being TRBD1 (6 bases). Trimming shortened V by 9 bases and J by 5 bases, and 14 bases separated the two germline ends. Germline V lookup: CDR1 MGHDK, CDR2 SYGVNS. This CDR3 has 13 amino acids. CDR3 nucleotides: TGTGCCAGGTCCAACAGGGTTGATCAGCCCCAGCATTTT. Protein: CARSNRVDQPQHF.

The chain joins TRBV7-2 to TRBJ2-3, with D uncertain. This CDR3 contains 14 residues. Germline values: CDR1 SGHTA, CDR2 FQGNSA. V was cut by 5 bases and J by 0 bases, with 9 bases left in between. This chain's CDR3 is CASSGRISTDTQYF. The DNA of the CDR3 is TGTGCCAGCAGCGGCAGGATAAGCACAGATACGCAGTATTTT.

The V gene is TRBV2, the J gene TRBJ1-1; 9 bases line up with TRBD1. CDR3 length: 14 amino acids. CDR1 and CDR2 from the germline V gene are SNHLY and FYNNEI. Trimming removed 7 bases from V and 2 bases from J; junction bases left unmatched: 5. As DNA, the CDR3 is TGTGCCAGCAAGTGGGACAGGGTTAACACTGAAGCTTTCTTT. It specifies CASKWDRVNTEAFF.

The chain carries TRBV18 and TRBJ1-5; TRBD1 matches 10 bases. Germline V gene lookup returns CDR1 KGHSH and CDR2 LQKENI. CDR3 length: 17 amino acids. V was pared by 6 bases and J by 1 base, with 9 bases of the junction left unmatched. The chain's CDR3 is CASSPGQGLYSNQPQHF. CDR3 DNA: TGTGCCAGCTCCCCGGGACAGGGGCTCTACAGCAATCAGCCCCAGCATTTT.

The CDR3 DNA is TGTGCCAGCAGTTACCCCAGGAGGTACGAGCAGTACTTC. Amino acids: CASSYPRRYEQYF. J is TRBJ2-7 and V is TRBV6-6, with D possibly being TRBD2 (5 bases). This CDR3 spans 13 amino acids. The V and J ends lost 2 bases and 4 bases respectively, with 9 bases between them. Germline CDR1 is MNHNY and CDR2 is SVGAGI (reference sequence).

This clone has just a few counts. Different DNA sequences within this sample yield the same CDR3. The CDR3 is CASSQDSGYNEQFF. The CDR3 coding sequence is TGTGCCAGCAGCCAAGATTCAGGGTACAATGAGCAGTTCTTC. The genes are TRBV4-2 and TRBJ2-1, with a tentative D call TRBD1 (5 bases). Trimming removed 0 bases at V and 4 bases at J, with 7 bases between. The length of the CDR3 is 14 residues. The germline V gene has CDR1 LGHNA and CDR2 YNFKEQ.

This clone was counted between two and nine times. The rearrangement joins TRBV4-1 to TRBJ1-2, with 9 bases aligning to TRBD1. Germline V gives CDR1 MGHRA, CDR2 YSYEKL. CDR3 length: 15 residues. The V segment lost 4 bases and the J segment 2 bases; nucleotides outside the gene matches: 5. CDR3: CASSLSTGGNYGYTF. As DNA, the CDR3 is TGCGCCAGCAGCCTATCGACAGGGGGAAACTATGGCTACACCTTC.

This clone appeared a few times. The rearrangement links TRBV7-8 to TRBJ2-2, with D perhaps matching TRBD1 (5 bases). Trimming left V 4 bases short and J 0 bases short, with 12 bases between. In germline, CDR1 is SGHVS, CDR2 FQNEAQ. The CDR3 is 16 amino acids. CDR3 region: CASSSLRDANTGELFF. DNA for the CDR3: TGTGCCAGCAGCTCCCTCAGGGATGCGAACACCGGGGAGCTGTTTTTT.

The sample holds a few counts of this clone. The V call is TRBV29-1, the J call TRBJ2-6; maybe TRBD1 (6 bases). CDR1 and CDR2 (germline): SQVTM, ANQGSEA. The V gene lost 6 bases and the J gene lost 0 bases, with 12 bases spanning the gap. CDR3 size: 15 residues. The CDR3 DNA sequence: TGCAGCGTCAGGGACACGATCTCTGGGGCCAACGTCCTGACTTTC. Translation gives CSVRDTISGANVLTF. Full variable domain (rest looked up from reference TRBV29-1 and TRBJ2-6): SAVISQKPSRDICQRGTSLTIQCQVDSQVTMMFWYRQQPGQSLTLIATANQGSEATYESGFVIDKFPISRPNLTFSTLTVSNMSPEDSSIYLCSVRDTISGANVLTFGAGSRLTVL.

This clone was seen a few times. V gene TRBV30 combines with J gene TRBJ2-7; a weak D match, TRBD1 (6 bases). Looked up from germline, CDR1 is GTSNPN and CDR2 is SVGIG (reference sequence). V was shortened by 0 bases and J by 3 bases, with 15 bases between the two germline ends. The CDR3 covers 15 residues. The CDR3 DNA is TGTGCCTGGAGTGTCGGACAGCCGGGGAACTACGAGCAGTACTTC. It translates to CAWSVGQPGNYEQYF.

With regard to this clone: This sample includes further DNA sequences coding for the same CDR3. This chain joins TRBV30 and TRBJ1-1, with TRBD1 matching over 7 bases. Looked up from germline, CDR1 is GTSNPN and CDR2 is SVGIG (reference sequence). This CDR3 region has 12 residues. The V gene end was trimmed by 5 bases and the J gene end by 2 bases; junction bases not matched to a gene: 2. CDR3 DNA sequence: TGTGCCTGGGACAGGGTCAACACTGAAGCTTTCTTT. Translated, it gives CAWDRVNTEAFF.

The table lists this clone with a few counts. The chain joins TRBV11-2 to TRBJ1-1; D remains unclear. Per germline, CDR1 SGHAT and CDR2 FQNNGV. The CDR3 totals 13 residues. The germline V and J ends were trimmed by 2 bases and 3 bases, with 7 bases remaining between them. CDR3: CASSLIEDTEAFF. CDR3 coding DNA: TGTGCCAGCAGCTTAATTGAGGACACTGAAGCTTTCTTT.

This chain connects TRBV6-1 to TRBJ2-7, with D possibly matching TRBD1 (6 bases). V lost 5 bases and J 5 bases, leaving 19 bases between the germline ends. The CDR3 extends over 15 amino acids. In germline, CDR1 is MNHNS, CDR2 SASEGT. Here the CDR3 reads CASSIHYRAGDEQYF. CDR3 bases: TGTGCCAGCAGTATACATTACAGGGCTGGGGACGAGCAGTACTTC.

The rearrangement joins TRBV9 to TRBJ2-1; D might be TRBD2 (6 bases). Trimming stripped 4 bases from V and 5 bases from J, with 19 bases between. Germline V gene lookup returns CDR1 SGDLS and CDR2 YYNGEE. The CDR3 totals 16 residues. The CDR3 bases are TGTGCCAGCAGCCCCCGGGGTTGGGGGGAGGACAATGAGCAGTTCTTC. It encodes CASSPRGWGEDNEQFF.

This clone has a handful of counts. The rearrangement links TRBV25-1 to TRBJ2-3; D not resolved. CDR3 length equals 15 residues. Germline V CDR1 and CDR2: MGHDK, SYGVNS. The V and J ends lost 1 base and 2 bases respectively, with 10 bases between them. The CDR3 coding sequence is TGTGCCAGCAGTGAATCTACTCTTACCACAGATACGCAGTATTTT. It encodes CASSESTLTTDTQYF.

This clone has more than one count but fewer than ten. The chain uses TRBV29-1 and TRBJ1-2; TRBD1 matches at 8 bases. The CDR3 contains 15 residues. Losses at the gene ends were 1 base for V and 7 bases for J; bases not matched to a gene: 11. The V gene's germline CDR1 is SQVTM and CDR2 ANQGSEA. The CDR3 DNA reads TGCAGCGTTGAAGGGACTCAGGACAGGGCGGCTGGCTACACCTTC. Translated: CSVEGTQDRAAGYTF.

This clone has only a few counts. The chain recombines TRBV27 with TRBJ2-2; no definite D call. V shed 7 bases and J shed 4 bases, with 22 bases lying between them. Germline-derived CDR1 and CDR2 are MNHEY and SMNVEV (reference sequence). The CDR3 runs 17 residues. The CDR3 here is CASTHRAPLRSTGELFF. Written as DNA, the CDR3 is TGTGCCAGCACCCATCGTGCGCCCCTACGGTCCACCGGGGAGCTGTTTTTT.